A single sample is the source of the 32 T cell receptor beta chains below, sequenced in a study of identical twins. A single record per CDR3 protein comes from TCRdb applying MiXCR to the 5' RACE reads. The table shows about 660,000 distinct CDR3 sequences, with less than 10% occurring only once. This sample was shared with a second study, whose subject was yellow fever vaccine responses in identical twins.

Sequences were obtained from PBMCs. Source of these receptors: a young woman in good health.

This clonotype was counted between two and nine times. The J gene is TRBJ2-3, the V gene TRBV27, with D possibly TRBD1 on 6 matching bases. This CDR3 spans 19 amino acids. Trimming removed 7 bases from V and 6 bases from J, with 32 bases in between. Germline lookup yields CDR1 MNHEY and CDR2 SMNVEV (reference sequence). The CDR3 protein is CASNEGPQQGQRLPDTQYF. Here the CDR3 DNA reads TGTGCCAGCAACGAGGGACCACAACAAGGACAGCGTCTACCGGATACGCAGTATTTT.

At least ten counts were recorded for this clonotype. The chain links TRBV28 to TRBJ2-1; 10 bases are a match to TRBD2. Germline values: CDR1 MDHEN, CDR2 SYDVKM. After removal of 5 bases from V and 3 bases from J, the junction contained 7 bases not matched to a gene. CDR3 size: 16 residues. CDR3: CASSPTTSGFYNEQFF. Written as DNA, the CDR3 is TGTGCCAGCAGTCCTACGACTAGCGGGTTCTACAATGAGCAGTTCTTC.

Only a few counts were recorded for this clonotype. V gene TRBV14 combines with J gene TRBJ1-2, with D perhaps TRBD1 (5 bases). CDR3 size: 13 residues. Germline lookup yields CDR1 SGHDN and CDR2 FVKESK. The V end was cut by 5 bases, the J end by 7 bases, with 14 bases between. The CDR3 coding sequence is TGTGCCAGCAGCTTGGGGCGGCTTCCTGGCTACACCTTC. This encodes CASSLGRLPGYTF.

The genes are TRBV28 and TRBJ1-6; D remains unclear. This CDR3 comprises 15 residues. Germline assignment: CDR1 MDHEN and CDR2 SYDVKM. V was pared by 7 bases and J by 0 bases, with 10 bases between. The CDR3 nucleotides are TGTGCCAGCAACATACAGAGCTCCTATAATTCACCCCTCCACTTT. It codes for CASNIQSSYNSPLHF. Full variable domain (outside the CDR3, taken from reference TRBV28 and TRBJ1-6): DVKVTQSSRYLVKRTGEKVFLECVQDMDHENMFWYRQDPGLGLRLIYFSYDVKMKEKGDIPEGYSVSREKKERFSLILESASTNQTSMYLCASNIQSSYNSPLHFGNGTRLTVT.

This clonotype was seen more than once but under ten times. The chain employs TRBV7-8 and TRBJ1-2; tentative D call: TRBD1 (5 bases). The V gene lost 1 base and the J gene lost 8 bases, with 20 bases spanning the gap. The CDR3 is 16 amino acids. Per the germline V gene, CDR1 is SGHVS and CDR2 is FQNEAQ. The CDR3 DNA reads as TGTGCCAGCAGCTTAGTGGAGAGGGGCCCCGTGGACGGCTACACCTTC. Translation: CASSLVERGPVDGYTF.

CDR3: CATSAGDYVGYTF. In DNA form, the CDR3 reads TGTGCCACCAGTGCAGGGGACTATGTGGGCTACACCTTC. The V call is TRBV24-1, the J call TRBJ1-2, with D tentatively TRBD1 (6 bases). Germline CDR1 reads KGHDR; CDR2 reads SFDVKD. CDR3 length equals 13 residues. V shed 5 bases and J shed 8 bases, with 14 bases lying between them.

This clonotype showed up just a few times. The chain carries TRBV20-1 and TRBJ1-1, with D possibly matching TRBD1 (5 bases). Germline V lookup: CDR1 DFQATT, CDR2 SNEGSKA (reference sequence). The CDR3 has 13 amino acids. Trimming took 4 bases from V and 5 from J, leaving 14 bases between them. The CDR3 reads CSAMLGGGTEAFF. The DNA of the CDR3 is TGCAGTGCTATGTTGGGGGGAGGGACTGAAGCTTTCTTT.

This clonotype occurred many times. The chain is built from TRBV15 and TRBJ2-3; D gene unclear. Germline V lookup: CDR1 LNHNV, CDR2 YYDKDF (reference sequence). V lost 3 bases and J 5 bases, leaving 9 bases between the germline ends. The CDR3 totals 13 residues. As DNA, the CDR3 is TGTGCCACCAGCAGGTCCCCGCGAGATACGCAGTATTTT. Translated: CATSRSPRDTQYF.

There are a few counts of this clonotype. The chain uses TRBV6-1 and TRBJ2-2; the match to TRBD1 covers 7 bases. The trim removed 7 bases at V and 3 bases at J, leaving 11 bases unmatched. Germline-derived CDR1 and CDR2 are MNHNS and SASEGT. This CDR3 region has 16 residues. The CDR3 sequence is CASKLFGDSYTGELFF. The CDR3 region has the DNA TGTGCCAGCAAACTCTTCGGGGACAGCTACACCGGGGAGCTGTTTTTT.

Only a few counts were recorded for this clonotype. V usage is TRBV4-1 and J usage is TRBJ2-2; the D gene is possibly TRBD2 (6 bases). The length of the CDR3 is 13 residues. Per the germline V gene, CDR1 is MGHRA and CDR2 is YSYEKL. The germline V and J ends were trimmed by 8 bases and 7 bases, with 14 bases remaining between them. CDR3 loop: CASGDSSSGELFF. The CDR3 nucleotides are TGCGCCAGCGGGGACTCCTCCAGCGGGGAGCTGTTTTTT.

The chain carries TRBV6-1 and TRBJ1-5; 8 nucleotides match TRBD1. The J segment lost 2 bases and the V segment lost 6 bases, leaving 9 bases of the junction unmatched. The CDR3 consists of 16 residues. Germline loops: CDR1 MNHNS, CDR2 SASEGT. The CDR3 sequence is CASRDRPGQGNQPQHF. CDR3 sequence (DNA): TGTGCCAGCAGAGACCGACCGGGACAGGGCAATCAGCCCCAGCATTTT.

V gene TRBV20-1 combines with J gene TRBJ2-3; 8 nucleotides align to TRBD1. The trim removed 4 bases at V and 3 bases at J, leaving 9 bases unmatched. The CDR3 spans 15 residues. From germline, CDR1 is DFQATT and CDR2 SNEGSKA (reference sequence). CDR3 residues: CSAIRPGGVTDTQYF. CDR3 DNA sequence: TGCAGTGCTATCCGCCCAGGGGGCGTGACAGATACGCAGTATTTT.

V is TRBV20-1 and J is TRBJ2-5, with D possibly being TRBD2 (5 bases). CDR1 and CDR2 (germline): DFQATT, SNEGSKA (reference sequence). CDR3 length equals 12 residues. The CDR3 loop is CSGVEEIETQYF. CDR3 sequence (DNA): TGCAGCGGGGTGGAGGAAATCGAGACCCAGTACTTC.

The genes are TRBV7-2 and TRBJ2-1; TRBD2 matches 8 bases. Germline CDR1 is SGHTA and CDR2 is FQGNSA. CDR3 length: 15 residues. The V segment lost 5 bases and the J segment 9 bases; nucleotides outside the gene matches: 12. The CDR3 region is CASSPGGVGALEQFF. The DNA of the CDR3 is TGTGCCAGCAGCCCCGGGGGGGTAGGGGCCCTTGAGCAGTTCTTC.

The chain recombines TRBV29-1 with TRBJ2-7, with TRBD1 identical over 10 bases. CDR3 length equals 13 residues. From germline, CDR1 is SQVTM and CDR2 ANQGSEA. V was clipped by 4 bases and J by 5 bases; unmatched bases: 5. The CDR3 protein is CSVVDRGRDEQYF. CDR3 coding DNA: TGCAGCGTTGTTGACAGGGGGCGTGACGAGCAGTACTTC.

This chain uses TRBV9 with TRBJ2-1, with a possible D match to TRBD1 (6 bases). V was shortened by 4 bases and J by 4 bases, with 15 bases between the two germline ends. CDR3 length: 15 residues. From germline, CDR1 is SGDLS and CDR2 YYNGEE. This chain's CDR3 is CASSPHSRGYNEQFF. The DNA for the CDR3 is TGTGCCAGCAGCCCACATAGCAGGGGATACAATGAGCAGTTCTTC.

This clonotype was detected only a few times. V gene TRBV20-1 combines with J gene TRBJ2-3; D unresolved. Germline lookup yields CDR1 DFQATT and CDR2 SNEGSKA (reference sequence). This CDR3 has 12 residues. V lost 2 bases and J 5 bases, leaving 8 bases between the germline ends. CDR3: CSARQSGDTQYF. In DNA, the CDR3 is TGCAGTGCTAGACAGTCGGGAGATACGCAGTATTTT.

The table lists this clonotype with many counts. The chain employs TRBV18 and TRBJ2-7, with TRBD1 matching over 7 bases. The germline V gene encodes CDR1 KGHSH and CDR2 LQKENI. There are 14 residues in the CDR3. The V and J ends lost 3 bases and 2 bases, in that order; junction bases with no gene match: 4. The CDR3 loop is CASSPGQSTYEQYF. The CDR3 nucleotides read TGTGCCAGCTCACCGGGACAGAGTACCTACGAGCAGTACTTC.

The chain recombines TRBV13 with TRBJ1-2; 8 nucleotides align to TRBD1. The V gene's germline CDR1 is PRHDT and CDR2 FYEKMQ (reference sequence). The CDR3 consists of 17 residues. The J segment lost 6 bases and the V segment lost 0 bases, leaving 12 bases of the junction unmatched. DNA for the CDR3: TGTGCCAGCAGCTTAGGCTCGACAGGGGAAGTGGGCCATGGCTACACCTTC. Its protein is CASSLGSTGEVGHGYTF.

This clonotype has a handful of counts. The CDR3 loop reads CASSLSGVARSPLHF. The CDR3 nucleotides read TGTGCCAGCAGTTTATCCGGGGTGGCTCGGTCACCCCTCCACTTT. The chain recombines TRBV27 with TRBJ1-6; D is unclear. The V end lost 0 bases, the J end lost 10 bases, and 13 bases lay between the germline ends. This CDR3 contains 15 residues. The germline CDR1 and CDR2 sequences are MNHEY and SMNVEV (reference sequence).

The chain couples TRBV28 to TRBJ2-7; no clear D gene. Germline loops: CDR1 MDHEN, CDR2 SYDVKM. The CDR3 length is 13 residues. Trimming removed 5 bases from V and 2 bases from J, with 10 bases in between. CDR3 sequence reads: CASSLSFPYEQYF. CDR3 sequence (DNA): TGTGCCAGCAGTCTAAGCTTCCCCTACGAGCAGTACTTC.

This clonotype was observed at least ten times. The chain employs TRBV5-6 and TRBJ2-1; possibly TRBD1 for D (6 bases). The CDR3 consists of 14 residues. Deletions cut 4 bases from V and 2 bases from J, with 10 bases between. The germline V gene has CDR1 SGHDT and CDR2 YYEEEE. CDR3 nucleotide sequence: TGTGCCAGCAGCCTAACAGGGACCTACAATGAGCAGTTCTTC. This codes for CASSLTGTYNEQFF.

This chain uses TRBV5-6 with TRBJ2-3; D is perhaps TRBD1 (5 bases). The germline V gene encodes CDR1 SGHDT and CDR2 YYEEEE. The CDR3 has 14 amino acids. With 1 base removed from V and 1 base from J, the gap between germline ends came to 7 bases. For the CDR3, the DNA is TGTGCCAGCAGCTTGCTCAGGGGCACAGATACGCAGTATTTT. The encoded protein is CASSLLRGTDTQYF. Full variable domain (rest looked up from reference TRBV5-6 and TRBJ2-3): DAGVTQSPTHLIKTRGQQVTLRCSPKSGHDTVSWYQQALGQGPQFIFQYYEEEERQRGNFPDRFSGHQFPNYSSELNVNALLLGDSALYLCASSLLRGTDTQYFGPGTRLTVL.

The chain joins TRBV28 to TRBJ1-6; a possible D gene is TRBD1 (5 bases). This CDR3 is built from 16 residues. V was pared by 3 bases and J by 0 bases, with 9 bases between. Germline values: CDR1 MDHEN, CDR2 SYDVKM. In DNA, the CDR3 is TGTGCCAGCAGTTTCAGGGTTAGCTCCTATAATTCACCCCTCCACTTT. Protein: CASSFRVSSYNSPLHF.

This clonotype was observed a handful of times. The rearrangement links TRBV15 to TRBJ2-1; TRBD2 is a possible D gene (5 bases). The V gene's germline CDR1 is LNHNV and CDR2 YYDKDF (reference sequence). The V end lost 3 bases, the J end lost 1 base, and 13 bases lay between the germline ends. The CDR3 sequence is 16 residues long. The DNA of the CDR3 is TGTGCCACCAGCAGTTCGGAGGAGCTATCCTACAATGAGCAGTTCTTC. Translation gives CATSSSEELSYNEQFF.

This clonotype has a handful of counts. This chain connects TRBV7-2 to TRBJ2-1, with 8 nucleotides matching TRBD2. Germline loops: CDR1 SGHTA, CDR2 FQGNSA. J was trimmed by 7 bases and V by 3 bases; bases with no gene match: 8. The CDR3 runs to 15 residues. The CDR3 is CASSFFPGTRNEQFF. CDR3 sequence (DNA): TGTGCCAGCAGCTTTTTTCCCGGGACTAGGAATGAGCAGTTCTTC.

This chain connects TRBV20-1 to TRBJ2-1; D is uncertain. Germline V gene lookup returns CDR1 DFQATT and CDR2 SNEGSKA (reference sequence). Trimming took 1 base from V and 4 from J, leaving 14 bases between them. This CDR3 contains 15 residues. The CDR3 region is CSARVWVSGYNEQFF. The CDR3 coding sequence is TGCAGTGCTAGAGTCTGGGTTTCGGGTTACAATGAGCAGTTCTTC.

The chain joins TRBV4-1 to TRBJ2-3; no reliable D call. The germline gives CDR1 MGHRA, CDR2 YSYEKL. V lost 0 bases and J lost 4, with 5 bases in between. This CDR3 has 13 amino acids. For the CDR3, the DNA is TGCGCCAGCAGCCAAGAAGTGTCAGATACGCAGTATTTT. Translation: CASSQEVSDTQYF.

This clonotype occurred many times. CDR3: CASSYRTGANYGYTF. In DNA form, the CDR3 reads TGTGCCAGCAGTTATCGGACAGGGGCTAACTATGGCTACACCTTC. The chain combines TRBV12-3 or TRBV12-4 with TRBJ1-2, with 9 bases that match TRBD1. This CDR3 has 15 amino acids. Unmatched junction bases numbered 3, after V lost 4 bases and J lost 0 bases.

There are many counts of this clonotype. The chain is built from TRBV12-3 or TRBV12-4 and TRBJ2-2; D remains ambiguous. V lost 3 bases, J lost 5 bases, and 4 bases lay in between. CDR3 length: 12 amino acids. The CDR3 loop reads CASSLGTGELFF. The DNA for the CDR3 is TGTGCCAGCAGTTTGGGGACCGGGGAGCTGTTTTTT.

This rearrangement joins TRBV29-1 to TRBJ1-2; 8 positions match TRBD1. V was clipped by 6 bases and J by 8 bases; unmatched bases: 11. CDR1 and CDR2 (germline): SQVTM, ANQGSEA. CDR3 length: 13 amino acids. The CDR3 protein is CSVYEDRARGYTF. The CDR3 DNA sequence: TGCAGCGTCTACGAGGACAGGGCTCGGGGCTACACCTTC.

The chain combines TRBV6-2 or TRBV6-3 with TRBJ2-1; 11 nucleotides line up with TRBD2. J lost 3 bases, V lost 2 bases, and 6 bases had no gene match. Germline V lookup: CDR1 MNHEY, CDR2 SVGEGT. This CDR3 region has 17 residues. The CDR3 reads CASSYPTSGSLYNEQFF. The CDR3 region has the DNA TGTGCCAGCAGTTACCCCACTAGCGGGAGCCTCTACAATGAGCAGTTCTTC.